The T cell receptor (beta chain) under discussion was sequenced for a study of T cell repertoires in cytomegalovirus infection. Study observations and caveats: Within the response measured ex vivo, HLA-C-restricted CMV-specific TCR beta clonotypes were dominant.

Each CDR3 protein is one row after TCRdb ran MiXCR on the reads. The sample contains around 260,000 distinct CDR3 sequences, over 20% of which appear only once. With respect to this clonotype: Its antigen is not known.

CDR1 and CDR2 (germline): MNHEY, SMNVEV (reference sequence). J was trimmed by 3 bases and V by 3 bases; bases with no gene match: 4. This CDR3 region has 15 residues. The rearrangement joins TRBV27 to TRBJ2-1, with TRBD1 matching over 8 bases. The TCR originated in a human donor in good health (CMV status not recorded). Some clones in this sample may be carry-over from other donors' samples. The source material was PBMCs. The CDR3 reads CASSFRDRLYNEQFF. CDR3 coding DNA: TGTGCCAGCAGTTTCCGGGACAGGCTCTACAATGAGCAGTTCTTC.